This T cell receptor (beta chain) was profiled in a study of long-term antiretroviral therapy in people with HIV. Findings of the study overall: Diversity remained lower than transplant donor controls, even though it increased after ART. Every time point showed a repertoire led by clones expanded before ART.

Survey level was the resolution at which the v3.0 immunoSEQ assay ran. TCRdb keeps only in-frame clones here, not all; method: immunoSEQ multiplex PCR. This sample has about 29,000 clones; more than 70% occur once, and the top ten carry 7.5% to 10%. Worth noting for this clone: Its antigen is not identified.

Each specimen consisted of roughly 1-10 million cryopreserved PBMC prior to extraction of DNA. From germline, CDR1 is MNHEY and CDR2 SMNVEV (reference sequence). The CDR3 sequence is 11 residues long. V was shortened by 2 bases and J by 7 bases, with 5 bases between the two germline ends. This specimen was unsorted PBMCs, taken 1.5 years before starting antiretroviral therapy. The clonotype comes from a man aged 18 to 29 with HIV. V and J are TRBV27 and TRBJ2-5, with D possibly being TRBD1 or TRBD2 (5 bases each). The CDR3 sequence is CASSLGTTQYF. Written as DNA, the CDR3 is TGTGCCAGCAGTTTAGGGACGACCCAGTACTTC.